These T cell receptor beta chains were read from a single sample in a study of shared clonotypes between healthy human individuals. Generated by immunoSEQ multiplex PCR, the TCRdb table keeps only in-frame clones and is missing some. The sample has 1,500,000 or so clones; about 96% are singletons. The material sequenced was naive CD4+ T cells sorted from blood. Receptor source: a young man in good health. The CDR3 runs from the conserved cysteine through the conserved F or W. Fields, in order: J gene, clone size, V gene, D gene, CDR3 protein, CDR3 DNA. A D gene is named only where the DNA matches it firmly. Size values are once, few and many counts, or a class for expanded clones, and some rows have none.

>TRBJ2-7|-|TRBV30|TRBD2
CAWKGTRGEKYF
TGTGCCTGGAAGGGAACCCGGGGGGAAAAGTACTTC
>TRBJ2-1|once|TRBV7-8|TRBD2
CASSPTSGRSQFF
TGTGCCAGCAGCCCGACTAGCGGGAGGTCGCAGTTCTTC
>TRBJ1-2|few|TRBV7-8|-
CASSLAGASYGYTF
TGTGCCAGCAGCTTAGCCGGAGCTTCCTATGGCTACACCTTC
>TRBJ2-3|-|TRBV25-1|TRBD2
CASSLSGATDTQYF
TGTGCCAGCAGCCTCAGCGGGGCCACAGATACGCAGTATTTT
>TRBJ1-2|-|TRBV28|TRBD1
CASSTEGQGIPYGYTF
TGTGCCAGCAGTACCGAGGGACAGGGGATCCCCTATGGCTACACCTTC
>TRBJ2-1|-|TRBV29-1|TRBD2
CSITGTGGQFF
TGCAGCATTACAGGTACGGGAGGGCAGTTCTTC
>TRBJ1-1|-|TRBV7-8|TRBD1
CASSLVRGTDTEAFF
TGTGCCAGCAGCTTAGTGAGGGGGACAGACACTGAAGCTTTCTTT
>TRBJ1-2|-|TRBV13|TRBD1
CASSLRDRGLSGYGYTF
TGTGCCAGCAGCTTACGGGACAGGGGGCTGTCTGGGTATGGCTACACCTTC
>TRBJ1-3|-|TRBV5-6|-
CASSYRGLLNTIYF
TGTGCCAGCAGCTACCGGGGACTCCTAAACACCATATATTTT
>TRBJ2-7|-|TRBV7-9|-
CASSLNNYEQYF
TGTGCCAGCAGCTTAAACAACTACGAGCAGTACTTC
>TRBJ2-7|once|TRBV28|-
CASTPDLSQYEQYF
TGTGCCAGCACCCCGGACCTGTCCCAATACGAGCAGTACTTC
>TRBJ2-7|-|TRBV14|-
CASGLKGGASQYF
TGTGCCAGCGGACTGAAAGGGGGGGCATCGCAGTACTTC
>TRBJ2-1|-|TRBV2|-
CASQGMSNEQFF
TGTGCCAGCCAGGGAATGAGCAATGAGCAGTTCTTC
>TRBJ2-2|-|TRBV27|-
CASSWLGGPWNTGELFF
TGTGCCAGCAGTTGGCTCGGAGGGCCGTGGAACACCGGGGAGCTGTTTTTT
>TRBJ2-1|-|TRBV27|TRBD1
CASLRRAGTASNEQFF
TGTGCCAGCCTCCGGCGGGCCGGGACAGCCTCCAATGAGCAGTTCTTC
>TRBJ2-7|-|TRBV7-9|-
CASRDDGEQYF
TGTGCCAGCAGGGACGACGGTGAGCAGTACTTC
>TRBJ2-1|-|TRBV9|-
CASSVVGASYNEQFF
TGTGCCAGCAGCGTCGTGGGAGCGTCGTACAATGAGCAGTTCTTC
>TRBJ1-5|-|TRBV30|TRBD1
CAWRSPGGGQPQHF
TGTGCCTGGAGGTCCCCAGGGGGAGGTCAGCCCCAGCATTTT
>TRBJ2-7|-|TRBV2|-
CASSSRRGVRDYEQYF
TGTGCCAGCTCCTCCCGCCGAGGAGTGAGGGATTACGAGCAGTACTTC
>TRBJ2-3|-|TRBV19|TRBD1
CASSTRTGTGGTDTQYF
TGTGCCAGTAGTACAAGAACCGGGACAGGGGGCACAGATACGCAGTATTTT
>TRBJ1-2|-|TRBV21-1|-
CASSKAPIWGRDGYTF
TGTGCCAGCAGCAAAGCACCGATCTGGGGGCGCGATGGCTACACCTTC
>TRBJ2-7|-|TRBV18|-
CASSPSGRTYEQYF
TGTGCCAGCTCACCTTCCGGCAGAACCTACGAGCAGTACTTC
>TRBJ1-5|-|TRBV18|TRBD1
CASSPTGFSYSNQPQHF
TGTGCCAGCTCACCGACAGGGTTTTCCTATAGCAATCAGCCCCAGCATTTT
>TRBJ2-1|-|TRBV28|TRBD2
CASSLTSGSREQFF
TGTGCCAGCAGTCTTACTAGCGGGAGTCGAGAGCAGTTCTTC
>TRBJ2-5|-|TRBV7-7|TRBD2
CASSAGTSGTTGTQYF
TGTGCCAGCAGCGCCGGAACTAGCGGGACCACGGGGACCCAGTACTTC
>TRBJ2-7|-|TRBV7-2|-
CASSLAPGVREQYF
TGTGCCAGCAGCTTAGCTCCGGGAGTGCGGGAGCAGTACTTC
>TRBJ2-1|-|TRBV29-1|TRBD2
CSVDLAVSYNEQFF
TGCAGCGTTGATCTAGCGGTCTCCTACAATGAGCAGTTCTTC
>TRBJ2-3|-|TRBV5-1|-
CASSLFFLGDTQYF
TGCGCCAGCAGCTTGTTTTTTCTTGGAGATACGCAGTATTTT
>TRBJ2-7|-|TRBV4-1|-
CASSQAMRNEQYF
TGCGCCAGCAGCCAAGCGATGAGAAACGAGCAGTACTTC
>TRBJ2-1|once|TRBV11-2|TRBD2
CASSLDRRLAGGPNEQFF
TGTGCCAGCAGCTTAGACCGCAGACTAGCGGGAGGGCCCAATGAGCAGTTCTTC
>TRBJ1-2|-|TRBV27|TRBD1
CASSFPDRAYGYTF
TGTGCCAGCAGTTTCCCAGACAGGGCCTATGGCTACACCTTC
>TRBJ2-7|-|TRBV6-1|-
CASILRGGYSYEQYF
TGTGCCAGCATTCTTAGGGGAGGCTACTCCTACGAGCAGTACTTC
>TRBJ2-7|-|TRBV28|-
CASSPLPPYRVEQYF
TGTGCCAGCAGTCCTCTCCCCCCTTACAGGGTCGAGCAGTACTTC
>TRBJ1-2|-|TRBV7-9|TRBD1
CASSLKTGAGYGYTF
TGTGCCAGCAGCTTAAAAACAGGGGCCGGCTATGGCTACACCTTC
>TRBJ2-3|-|TRBV18|-
CASSPLRAPDTQYF
TGTGCCAGCTCACCACTGCGGGCCCCAGATACGCAGTATTTT
>TRBJ2-5|-|TRBV20-1|-
CSANMGTQYF
TGCAGTGCTAACATGGGGACCCAGTACTTC
>TRBJ1-1|-|TRBV27|-
CASKLELNTEAFF
TGTGCCAGCAAGTTAGAATTGAACACTGAAGCTTTCTTT
>TRBJ2-7|-|TRBV6-5|TRBD1
CASSSPRDRAVHEQYF
TGTGCCAGCAGTTCCCCCCGGGACAGGGCTGTGCACGAGCAGTACTTC
>TRBJ2-6|-|TRBV2|TRBD1
CASNRGQKLTGANVLTF
TGTGCCAGCAATAGGGGACAGAAACTTACTGGGGCCAACGTCCTGACTTTC
>TRBJ1-2|few|TRBV9|-
CASSVGAGTGNYGYTF
TGTGCCAGCAGCGTAGGGGCCGGGACGGGGAACTATGGCTACACCTTC
>TRBJ1-1|once|TRBV15|-
CATSRDRLSHEAFF
TGTGCCACCAGCAGAGATCGGCTTTCCCATGAAGCTTTCTTT
>TRBJ2-5|-|TRBV5-4|-
CASSGRQDTEETQYF
TGTGCCAGCAGCGGTAGACAGGACACGGAGGAGACCCAGTACTTC
>TRBJ2-1|-|TRBV30|TRBD2
CASTGGENYNEQFF
TGTGCCTCGACGGGGGGGGAGAATTACAATGAGCAGTTCTTC
>TRBJ1-3|-|TRBV28|-
CASGPLRATIYF
TGTGCCAGCGGACCTTTAAGGGCCACCATATATTTT
>TRBJ2-5|once|TRBV7-9|TRBD2
CASSELAYQETQYF
TGTGCCAGCAGCGAACTAGCGTACCAAGAGACCCAGTACTTC
>TRBJ2-1|-|TRBV5-1|TRBD1
CASSLGTGVNEQFF
TGCGCCAGCAGCCTCGGGACAGGGGTAAATGAGCAGTTCTTC
>TRBJ2-1|-|TRBV20-1|-
CSARVDREQFF
TGCAGTGCTAGAGTAGACCGTGAGCAGTTCTTC
>TRBJ1-2|few|TRBV29-1|TRBD1
CSGGQSDGYTF
TGCAGCGGGGGACAGTCAGATGGCTACACCTTC
>TRBJ2-1|-|TRBV28|TRBD2
CASSFETSGTYNEQFF
TGTGCCAGCAGTTTTGAAACCAGCGGGACCTACAATGAGCAGTTCTTC
>TRBJ2-5|-|TRBV5-8|-
CASSLGIREETQYF
TGTGCCAGCAGCTTGGGGATCAGGGAAGAGACCCAGTACTTC
>TRBJ2-1|-|TRBV4-1|-
CASSQDAGTALYNEQFF
TGCGCCAGCAGCCAAGACGCGGGGACAGCCCTATACAATGAGCAGTTCTTC
>TRBJ1-2|-|TRBV6-5|TRBD1
CASSAGQTNGYTF
TGTGCCAGCAGTGCGGGACAGACTAATGGCTACACCTTC
>TRBJ1-2|few|TRBV18|TRBD1
CASSPVTGSVLNGYTF
TGTGCCAGCTCACCTGTGACAGGGAGTGTGCTCAATGGCTACACCTTC
>TRBJ1-4|-|TRBV6-4|-
CASSELPNEKLFF
TGTGCCAGCAGTGAACTGCCTAATGAAAAACTGTTTTTT
>TRBJ1-5|-|TRBV5-6|-
CASSWGQNQPQHF
TGTGCCAGCAGCTGGGGGCAGAATCAGCCCCAGCATTTT